This paragraph reports one T cell receptor (beta chain). No antigen is known for it. Nothing much larger sits one base from this clone, and base qualities are not available. Based on the germline V gene, the CDR1 and CDR2 sequences are SQVTM and ANQGSEA. The CDR3 goes from the cysteine to the phenylalanine over 22 residues. The CDR3 DNA has 66 bases and is translated from base 1. V trim: 3 bases; J trim: 3 bases; unmatched bases: 30. TCRbeta libraries were sequenced on an Illumina MiSeq, and an average of around 41,000 productive templates per sample was obtained. TCRbeta CDR3 libraries were generated with the immunoSEQ assay using multiplex PCR amplification. As for the original processing: Repertoire diversity was computed as previously defined, with values near 0 indicating extremely monoclonal samples. The source is immuneACCESS, and TCRdb retained only in-frame sequences with V and J called. Part of the clones is not carried over; for the studies checked, unresolved V genes explain less than half of this, and the remainder is unexplained. Clone size and the V and J calls come from that table; the DNA yielded D and trimming. The sample table lists under 9,500 clones, approximately 87% of them with a count of one. The top ten clonotypes cover roughly 80% of the sample.

The same DNA, extracted from blood mononuclear cells, served for both the TCR sequencing and the STAT3 sequencing. The record originates from a study of STAT3 mutations in large granular lymphocyte leukemia (dated by TCRdb to about 2019). Context from the whole study: In roughly half of the longitudinally sequenced T-LGLL patients, canonical activating STAT3 mutations were detected. About 19 representative T-LGLL cases were selected from an initial cohort of about 200 LGL patients for longitudinal TCRbeta and STAT3 sequencing. Each patient was sequenced at an average of around 3.8 time points, ranging from 2 to 8 samplings. More than half of T-LGLL patients received one or more immunosuppressive therapy regimens, with hematologic response in 40% to 50% of those treated. Serial deep sequencing of TCRbeta CDR3 and STAT3 was performed in patients with T-cell large granular lymphocyte leukemia to reconstruct clonal hierarchy and dynamics. As controls within the study, a couple of patients with natural killer LGL leukemia were also sequenced longitudinally. Broad study findings and their caveats: Because no samples were available when a clone first appeared, clonal expansion had to be inferred from samplings taken at other points. In 6 of 18 patients, TCR clonotype switching occurred after therapy, and every newly emerging clone was STAT3 wild type. All T-LGLL patients had at least one immunodominant TCRbeta clonotype, and roughly half had multiple immunodominant subclonotypes. Variable intervals between samplings and differing treatment regimens complicated linking therapy response to changes in TCR clonal burden. Since codominant clonotypes persisted in some patients, a small but highly pathogenic clone may have gone undetected. In several patients, dominant TCR clone burden exceeded STAT3 mutant burden, suggesting STAT3 mutation arose secondarily within a pre-expanded clone.

The sequence was obtained from a man older than 75 with T-cell large granular lymphocyte leukemia. Some clones in this sample may be carry-over from other donors' samples. The age is the age at diagnosis. This chain joins TRBV29-1 to TRBJ1-2; 8 central nucleotides agree with TRBD1. Sequenced: peripheral blood mononuclear cells. CDR3 region: CSVDGIGQGFAAQKQRDYGYTF. The DNA is TGCAGCGTTGATGGTATAGGACAGGGCTTCGCGGCCCAAAAACAACGGGACTATGGCTACACCTTC.